This T cell receptor (beta chain) was documented in a study of early T cells in non-severe SARS-CoV-2 infection. As for the study in general: Sequencing used unsorted whole-blood bulk RNA, so chains lack pairing.

Each cDNA molecule carried a unique molecular identifier. A single record per CDR3 protein comes from TCRdb applying MiXCR to the 5' RACE reads. The profile covers fewer than 35,000 distinct CDR3 sequences, with roughly 5.9% appearing a single time and 5% to 6.5% taken by the ten largest. The table lists this clonotype with many counts. Its antigen is unknown. The study's findings and limits: There was a bias toward anti-spike CD8 responses in VDJdb matching, which missed private and CD4 specificities.

The junction had 26 bases not matched to a gene; V was cut back by 6 bases and J by 9 bases. There are 19 residues in the CDR3. CDR1 and CDR2 (germline): DFQATT, SNEGSKA (reference sequence). J is TRBJ2-1 and V is TRBV20-1; 10 bases are shared with TRBD1. Sequenced: whole blood. The clonotype comes from an adult who was a healthcare worker with PCR-confirmed SARS-CoV-2 infection or an uninfected control (not recorded which). The CDR3: CSAPARDRGNPRLVSEQFF. CDR3 nucleotide sequence: TGCAGTGCGCCAGCTCGGGACAGGGGAAACCCTCGACTAGTTAGTGAGCAGTTCTTC.